This T cell receptor beta chain emerged from a study of identical twins. V was cut by 3 bases and J by 0 bases, with 12 bases left in between. Germline V gene sequence: CDR1 SQVTM, CDR2 ANQGSEA. The CDR3 consists of 15 residues. Study conclusions and caveats: Twin sharing of out-of-frame TCR alpha was underestimated by models in monozygotic pairs.

This clonotype has more than one count but fewer than ten. Its antigen is as yet unknown. TCRdb ran MiXCR on the 5' RACE reads and lists one entry per CDR3 protein. The sample holds fewer than 250,000 distinct CDR3 sequences, 7.5% seen once. In every case, the donor was a healthy Caucasian. These data were also filed under a second study, of yellow fever vaccine responses in identical twins.

Sequences were obtained from CD8+ T cells sorted from blood. The rearrangement uses TRBV29-1 and TRBJ2-1, with unresolved D. The sequence was obtained from a woman under 30 in good health. The CDR3 region has the DNA TGCAGCGTTGAGGGTATTGGCGGCTCCTACAATGAGCAGTTCTTC. This gives the protein CSVEGIGGSYNEQFF.